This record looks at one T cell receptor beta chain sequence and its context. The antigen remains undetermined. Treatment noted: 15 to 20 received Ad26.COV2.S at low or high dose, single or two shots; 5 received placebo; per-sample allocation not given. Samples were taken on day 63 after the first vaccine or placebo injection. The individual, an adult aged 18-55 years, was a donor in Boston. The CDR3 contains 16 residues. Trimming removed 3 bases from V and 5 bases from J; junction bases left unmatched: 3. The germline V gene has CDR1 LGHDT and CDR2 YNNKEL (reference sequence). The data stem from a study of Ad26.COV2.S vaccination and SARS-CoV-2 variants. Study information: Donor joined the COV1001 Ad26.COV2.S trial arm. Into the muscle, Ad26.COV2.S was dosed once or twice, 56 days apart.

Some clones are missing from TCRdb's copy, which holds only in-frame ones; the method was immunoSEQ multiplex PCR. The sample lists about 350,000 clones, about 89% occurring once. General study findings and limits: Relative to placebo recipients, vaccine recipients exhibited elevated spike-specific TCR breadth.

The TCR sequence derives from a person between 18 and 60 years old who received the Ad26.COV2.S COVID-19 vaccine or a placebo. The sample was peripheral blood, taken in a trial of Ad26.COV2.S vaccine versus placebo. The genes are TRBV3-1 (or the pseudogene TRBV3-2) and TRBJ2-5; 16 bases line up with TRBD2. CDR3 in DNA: TGTGCCAGCAGCCAGCTGGGACTAGCGGGGGGGGAGACCCAGTACTTC. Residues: CASSQLGLAGGETQYF.